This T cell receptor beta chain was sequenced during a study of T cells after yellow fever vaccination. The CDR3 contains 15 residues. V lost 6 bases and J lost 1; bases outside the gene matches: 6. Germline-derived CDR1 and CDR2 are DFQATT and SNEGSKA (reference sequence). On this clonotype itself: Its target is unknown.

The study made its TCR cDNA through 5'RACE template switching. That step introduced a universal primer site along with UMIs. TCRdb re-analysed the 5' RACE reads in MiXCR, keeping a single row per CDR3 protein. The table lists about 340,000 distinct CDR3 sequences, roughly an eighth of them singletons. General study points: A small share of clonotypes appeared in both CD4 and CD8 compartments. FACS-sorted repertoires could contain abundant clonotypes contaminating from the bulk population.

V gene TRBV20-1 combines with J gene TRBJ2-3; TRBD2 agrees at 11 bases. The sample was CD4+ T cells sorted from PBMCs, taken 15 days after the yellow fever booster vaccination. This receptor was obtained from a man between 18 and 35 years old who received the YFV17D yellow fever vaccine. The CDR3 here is CSARLAGYRTDTQYF. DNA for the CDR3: TGCAGTGCCCGACTAGCGGGGTACCGCACAGATACGCAGTATTTT.